The clone carrying this TCR beta chain turned up a few times. MiXCR was run by TCRdb on the 5' RACE reads, yielding one entry per CDR3 protein. The repertoire has under 60,000 distinct CDR3 sequences, 6.5% to 9% of them found once; the top ten carry around 9.4%. This specimen belongs to a study of early T cells in non-severe SARS-CoV-2 infection. The sequence derives from an adult who was a healthcare worker with PCR-confirmed SARS-CoV-2 infection or an uninfected control (not recorded which). Sequenced input: whole blood.

This CDR3 reads CASSEYGDTLYEQYF. CDR3 bases: TGTGCCAGCAGTGAATACGGGGACACCCTCTACGAGCAGTACTTC. This chain connects TRBV25-1 to TRBJ2-7, with D possibly matching TRBD1 (6 bases). V gave up 0 bases and J gave up 3 bases, with 12 bases separating them. The CDR3 consists of 15 residues. The germline V gene encodes CDR1 MGHDK and CDR2 SYGVNS.